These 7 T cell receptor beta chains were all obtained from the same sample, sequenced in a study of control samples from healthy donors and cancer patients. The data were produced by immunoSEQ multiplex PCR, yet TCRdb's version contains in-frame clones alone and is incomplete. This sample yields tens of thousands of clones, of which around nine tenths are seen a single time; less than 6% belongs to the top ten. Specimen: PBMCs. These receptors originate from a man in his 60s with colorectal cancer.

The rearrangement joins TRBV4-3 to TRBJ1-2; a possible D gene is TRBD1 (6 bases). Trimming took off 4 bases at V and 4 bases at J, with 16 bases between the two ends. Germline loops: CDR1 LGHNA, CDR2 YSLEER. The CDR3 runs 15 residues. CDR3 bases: TGCGCCAGCAGCCCCGAGACAACCAGGGGCTATGGCTACACCTTC. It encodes CASSPETTRGYGYTF.

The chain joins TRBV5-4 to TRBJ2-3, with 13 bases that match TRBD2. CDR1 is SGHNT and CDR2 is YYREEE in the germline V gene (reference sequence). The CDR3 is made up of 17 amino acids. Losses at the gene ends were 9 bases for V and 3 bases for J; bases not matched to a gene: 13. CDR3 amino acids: CATRTSGGLKRTDTQYF. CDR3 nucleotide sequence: TGTGCCACCAGGACTAGCGGGGGCCTAAAGAGGACAGATACGCAGTATTTT.

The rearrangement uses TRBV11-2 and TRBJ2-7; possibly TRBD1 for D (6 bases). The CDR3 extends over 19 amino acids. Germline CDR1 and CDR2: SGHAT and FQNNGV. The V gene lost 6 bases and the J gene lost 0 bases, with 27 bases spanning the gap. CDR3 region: CASSILRDAEGVSSYEQYF. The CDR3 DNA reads TGTGCCAGCAGTATACTCAGGGACGCAGAGGGGGTAAGCTCCTACGAGCAGTACTTC.

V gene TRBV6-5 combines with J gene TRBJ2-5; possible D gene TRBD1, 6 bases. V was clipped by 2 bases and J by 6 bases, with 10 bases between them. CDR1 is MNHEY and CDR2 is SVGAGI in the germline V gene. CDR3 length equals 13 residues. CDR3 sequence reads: CASSYQGGQTQYF. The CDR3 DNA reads TGTGCCAGCAGTTACCAAGGGGGACAGACCCAGTACTTC.

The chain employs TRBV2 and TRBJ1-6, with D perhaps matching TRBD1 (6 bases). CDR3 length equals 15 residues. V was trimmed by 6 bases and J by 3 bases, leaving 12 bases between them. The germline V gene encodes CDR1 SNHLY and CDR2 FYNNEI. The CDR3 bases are TGTGCCAGCAGGGAACAGGGCCTCTATAATTCACCCCTCCACTTT. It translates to CASREQGLYNSPLHF.

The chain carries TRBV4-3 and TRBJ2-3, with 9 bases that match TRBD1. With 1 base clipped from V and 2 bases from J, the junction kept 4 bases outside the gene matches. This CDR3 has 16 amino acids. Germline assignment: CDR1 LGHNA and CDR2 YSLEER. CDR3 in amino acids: CASSQGRDRVTDTQYF. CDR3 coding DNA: TGCGCCAGCAGCCAAGGACGGGACAGGGTCACAGATACGCAGTATTTT.

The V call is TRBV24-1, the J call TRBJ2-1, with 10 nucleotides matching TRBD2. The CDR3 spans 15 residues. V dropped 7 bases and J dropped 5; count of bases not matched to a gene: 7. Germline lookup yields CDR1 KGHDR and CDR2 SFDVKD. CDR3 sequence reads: CATRPSAGGHNEQFF. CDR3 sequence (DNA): TGTGCCACCAGGCCCTCAGCGGGGGGGCACAATGAGCAGTTCTTC.